This TCR beta chain is from a study of CD8 T cells in Susac syndrome. A quantity of about 0.5 to 1 ug RNA underwent reverse transcription using random hexamers. TCRdb reprocessed the immunoSEQ multiplex PCR reads with MiXCR, giving one entry per CDR3 protein. The repertoire consists of tens of thousands of distinct CDR3 sequences, with 90% to 97% occurring once and the leading ten covering 0.62%. This TCR was recovered from a human donor with Susac syndrome. The sequenced material came from CD8+ T cells from PBMCs.

CDR3 nucleotide sequence: TGCGCCAGCAGCCAAGATCGGGGATACAATCAGCCCCAGCATTTT. This encodes CASSQDRGYNQPQHF. The chain uses TRBV4-3 and TRBJ1-5; D gene ambiguous. Germline loops: CDR1 LGHNA, CDR2 YSLEER. The CDR3 spans 15 residues. The V end was cut by 0 bases, the J end by 3 bases, with 9 bases between.